The 21 T cell receptor beta chains in this list originate from one sample, sequenced in a study of cytomegalovirus exposure and HLA in healthy donors. Clones were sequenced by immunoSEQ multiplex PCR, and TCRdb holds only the in-frame ones, with some missing. The sample lists about 150,000 clones, just over 90% occurring once. Sequenced sample: PBMCs. The receptors stem from a man aged 18 to 30 in good health and CMV-seronegative.

The chain links TRBV28 to TRBJ1-6, with 8 bases matching TRBD1. Germline CDR1 MDHEN, CDR2 SYDVKM. The ends lost 7 bases at V and 10 bases at J; junction bases unmatched: 27. The CDR3 has 20 residues. CDR3 sequence reads: CASTPFTGQGGLSLRSPLHF. The CDR3 region has the DNA TGTGCCAGCACCCCTTTCACCGGACAGGGTGGCCTCTCACTTAGGTCACCCCTCCACTTT.

V usage is TRBV15 and J usage is TRBJ2-3; D is ambiguous. The CDR3 totals 16 residues. CDR1 LNHNV and CDR2 YYDKDF come from the germline V gene (reference sequence). V gave up 0 bases and J gave up 4 bases, with 14 bases separating them. The CDR3: CATSRDRSIQADTQYF. The CDR3 region has the DNA TGTGCCACCAGCAGAGATCGGTCAATCCAAGCAGATACGCAGTATTTT.

Only one count was recorded for this clone. This chain uses TRBV7-8 with TRBJ2-7, with TRBD2 matching over 9 bases. The germline gives CDR1 SGHVS, CDR2 FQNEAQ. The CDR3 is 14 residues long. With 6 bases clipped from V and 5 bases from J, the junction kept 8 bases outside the gene matches. Written as DNA, the CDR3 is TGTGCCAGCAGAATAGGAGGCGGGGGGGACGAGCAGTACTTC. This gives the protein CASRIGGGGDEQYF.

The rearrangement links TRBV5-1 to TRBJ2-7, with 7 nucleotides matching TRBD1. From germline, CDR1 is SGHRS and CDR2 YFSETQ. The CDR3 is 15 amino acids. The ends lost 0 bases at V and 2 bases at J; junction bases unmatched: 5. This CDR3 reads CASSLGGTATYEQYF. The CDR3 DNA reads as TGCGCCAGCAGCTTGGGAGGGACAGCAACCTACGAGCAGTACTTC.

As DNA, the CDR3 is TGTGCCAGCAGCTATCGGGGAGGAGGCACAGATACGCAGTATTTT. Translation gives CASSYRGGGTDTQYF. The chain carries TRBV7-9 and TRBJ2-3, with D maybe TRBD2 (6 bases). Germline lookup yields CDR1 SEHNR and CDR2 FQNEAQ (reference sequence). V was cut by 4 bases and J by 1 base, with 12 bases left in between. The CDR3 sequence is 15 residues long. The full variable domain, completed using reference TRBV7-9 and TRBJ2-3, is DTGVSQNPRHKITKRGQNVTFRCDPISEHNRLYWYRQTLGQGPEFLTYFQNEAQLEKSRLLSDRFSAERPKGSFSTLEIQRTEQGDSAMYLCASSYRGGGTDTQYFGPGTRLTVL.

V and J are TRBV6-6 and TRBJ2-1; no firm D call. Looked up from germline, CDR1 is MNHNY and CDR2 is SVGAGI (reference sequence). Trimming cost V 0 bases and J 2 bases, with 8 bases left between them. CDR3 size: 15 residues. The CDR3 nucleotides read TGTGCCAGCAGTTACTCGAGTAAGCCCTACAATGAGCAGTTCTTC. This gives the protein CASSYSSKPYNEQFF.

This chain uses TRBV12-5 with TRBJ1-5; D call uncertain. V shed 1 base and J shed 0 bases, with 16 bases lying between them. The CDR3 totals 18 residues. From germline, CDR1 is LGHNT and CDR2 FRNRAP. In DNA, the CDR3 is TGTGCTAGTGGTTTGGACCCCGTGCGGCCGTATAGCAATCAGCCCCAGCATTTT. It codes for CASGLDPVRPYSNQPQHF.

With respect to this clone: The identical CDR3 is also encoded by other nucleotide sequences in the sample. The V gene is TRBV2, the J gene TRBJ2-2; TRBD2 matches at 10 bases. V shed 6 bases, J shed 1 base, and the junction held 5 bases outside the gene matches. This CDR3 has 16 amino acids. Germline-derived CDR1 and CDR2 are SNHLY and FYNNEI. CDR3 amino acids: CASRRLAGGNTGELFF. The CDR3 bases are TGTGCCAGCAGGAGACTAGCGGGTGGGAACACCGGGGAGCTGTTTTTT.

The rearrangement uses TRBV5-1 and TRBJ2-7, with a possible D match to TRBD2 (6 bases). V was trimmed by 3 bases and J by 0 bases, leaving 22 bases between them. Germline-derived CDR1 and CDR2 are SGHRS and YFSETQ. This CDR3 has 18 residues. This CDR3 reads CASSSKRDSRRSSYEQYF. The CDR3 DNA reads as TGCGCCAGCAGCTCAAAACGGGACTCCCGAAGGAGCTCCTACGAGCAGTACTTC.

V is TRBV7-9 and J is TRBJ2-7, with D perhaps TRBD2 (6 bases). Trimming shortened V by 7 bases and J by 3 bases, and 22 bases separated the two germline ends. Germline lookup yields CDR1 SEHNR and CDR2 FQNEAQ (reference sequence). This CDR3 contains 16 residues. CDR3 sequence: CASTPGLLTENYEQYF. CDR3 DNA sequence: TGTGCCAGCACCCCGGGACTGCTGACTGAGAACTACGAGCAGTACTTC.

The table lists this clone with a few counts. The V gene is TRBV30, the J gene TRBJ1-1, with 7 bases identical to TRBD1. V was clipped by 0 bases and J by 0 bases; unmatched bases: 16. CDR1 and CDR2 from the germline V gene are GTSNPN and SVGIG (reference sequence). The CDR3 runs to 19 residues. The CDR3 nucleotides read TGTGCCTGGAGTGTACTGGACAGGCGGACTGCAAGTATGAACACTGAAGCTTTCTTT. As protein: CAWSVLDRRTASMNTEAFF. The complete variable domain, with remaining parts taken from reference TRBV30 and TRBJ1-1, reads SQTIHQWPATLVQPVGSPLSLECTVEGTSNPNLYWYRQAAGRGLQLLFYSVGIGQISSEVPQNLSASRPQDRQFILSSKKLLLSDSGFYLCAWSVLDRRTASMNTEAFFGQGTRLTVV.

J is TRBJ2-7 and V is TRBV4-1; the match to TRBD1 covers 7 bases. After removal of 3 bases from V and 2 bases from J, the junction contained 10 bases not matched to a gene. CDR1 and CDR2 (germline): MGHRA, YSYEKL. This CDR3 has 16 amino acids. CDR3 amino acids: CASSQALGQRTYEQYF. Here the CDR3 DNA reads TGCGCCAGCAGCCAGGCCCTGGGACAGAGGACCTACGAGCAGTACTTC.

There are a few counts of this clone. The gene calls are TRBV2 and TRBJ1-2; maybe TRBD1 (5 bases). The germline V and J ends were trimmed by 1 base and 4 bases, with 13 bases remaining between them. CDR1 and CDR2 from the germline V gene are SNHLY and FYNNEI. The CDR3 is 15 residues long. CDR3 coding DNA: TGTGCCAGCAGTGAAGGTTGGACATCAACCTATGGCTACACCTTC. It is translated as CASSEGWTSTYGYTF.

This chain uses TRBV6-1 with TRBJ2-1; 7 nucleotides match TRBD1. CDR1 and CDR2 from the germline V gene are MNHNS and SASEGT. V shed 3 bases, J shed 7 bases, and the junction held 9 bases outside the gene matches. The CDR3 totals 15 residues. The CDR3 DNA reads as TGTGCCAGCAGTGATGCCGGCAGGGGGTGGAATGAGCAGTTCTTC. Translating it yields CASSDAGRGWNEQFF.

V is TRBV27 and J is TRBJ2-5; the match to TRBD1 covers 8 bases. This CDR3 has 13 residues. Trimming removed 6 bases from V and 1 base from J; junction bases left unmatched: 1. Germline V gives CDR1 MNHEY, CDR2 SMNVEV (reference sequence). The CDR3 loop reads CASRTGGQETQYF. DNA of the CDR3: TGTGCCAGCAGAACAGGGGGCCAAGAGACCCAGTACTTC.

V is TRBV5-1 and J is TRBJ2-5, with 8 nucleotides matching TRBD1. Trimming at V came to 4 bases and at J to 5 bases, leaving 7 bases not matched to a gene. Germline lookup yields CDR1 SGHRS and CDR2 YFSETQ. The CDR3 is made up of 14 amino acids. CDR3 sequence: CASSTTGVGETQYF. As DNA, the CDR3 is TGCGCCAGCAGCACGACAGGGGTGGGGGAGACCCAGTACTTC.

The chain has TRBV15 and TRBJ2-2; a possible D gene is TRBD2 (5 bases). V lost 7 bases to trimming and J lost 6 bases, with 18 bases between them. Looked up from germline, CDR1 is LNHNV and CDR2 is YYDKDF (reference sequence). The CDR3 loop spans 15 amino acids. CDR3 region: CATIDGTSGPGELFF. CDR3 DNA sequence: TGTGCCACCATTGATGGCACCAGCGGTCCCGGGGAGCTGTTTTTT.

This clone has more than one count but fewer than ten. This chain joins TRBV6-5 and TRBJ1-1, with D maybe TRBD1 (6 bases). Germline V gene lookup returns CDR1 MNHEY and CDR2 SVGAGI. V was shortened by 2 bases and J by 6 bases, with 13 bases between the two germline ends. The CDR3 covers 14 residues. The CDR3 DNA sequence: TGTGCCAGCAGTTACCGCCTAGGGGGAGCTGAAGCTTTCTTT. Protein product: CASSYRLGGAEAFF.

The chain carries TRBV27 and TRBJ2-7; the D gene is possibly TRBD1 (5 bases). This CDR3 has 15 residues. The V end was cut by 5 bases, the J end by 2 bases, with 16 bases between. CDR1 MNHEY and CDR2 SMNVEV come from the germline V gene (reference sequence). The CDR3 coding sequence is TGTGCCAGCAGTAACCGACAGAGTCCACCCTACGAGCAGTACTTC. Protein sequence: CASSNRQSPPYEQYF.

The chain joins TRBV6-5 to TRBJ2-3; 11 bases are a match to TRBD2. The germline gives CDR1 MNHEY, CDR2 SVGAGI. This CDR3 has 15 residues. The J segment lost 3 bases and the V segment lost 2 bases, leaving 1 base of the junction unmatched. CDR3 protein: CASSYLAGGTDTQYF. The CDR3 DNA sequence: TGTGCCAGCAGTTACCTAGCGGGAGGTACAGATACGCAGTATTTT.

The chain links TRBV6-5 to TRBJ2-7, with TRBD2 matching 11 bases. The CDR3 is 14 residues long. The V segment lost 10 bases and the J segment 3 bases; nucleotides outside the gene matches: 8. Per germline, CDR1 MNHEY and CDR2 SVGAGI. The CDR3 region is CATRLAGPYYEQYF. For the CDR3, the DNA is TGTGCCACTAGACTAGCGGGGCCATACTACGAGCAGTACTTC.